A single sample is the source of the 9 T cell receptor beta chains below, sequenced in a study of blood T cell repertoires in COVID-19. TCRdb keeps only in-frame clones here, not all; method: immunoSEQ multiplex PCR. The data show roughly 250,000 clones, roughly nine tenths seen once. Sample: peripheral blood. These receptor sequences come from a man between 35 and 55 years old who had recovered from COVID-19.

V gene TRBV19 combines with J gene TRBJ2-7; TRBD1 matches 9 bases. CDR3 length: 15 amino acids. Trimming at V came to 3 bases and at J to 5 bases, leaving 8 bases not matched to a gene. CDR1 LNHDA and CDR2 SQIVND come from the germline V gene (reference sequence). CDR3 coding DNA: TGTGCCAGTAGTATCTCAAGGACAGGGGTCAACGAGCAGTACTTC. It codes for CASSISRTGVNEQYF.

The chain has TRBV29-1 and TRBJ1-1; no clear D gene. The CDR3 is 12 amino acids. Germline V CDR1 and CDR2: SQVTM, ANQGSEA. Trimming left V 3 bases short and J 0 bases short, with 5 bases between. The CDR3 DNA sequence: TGCAGCGTTGACAGGATGAACACTGAAGCTTTCTTT. Translated, it gives CSVDRMNTEAFF.

The chain couples TRBV11-3 to TRBJ2-2, with 7 positions matching TRBD1. Unmatched junction bases numbered 11, after V lost 10 bases and J lost 0 bases. The V gene's germline CDR1 is SGHNT and CDR2 YENEEA. The CDR3 loop spans 16 amino acids. CDR3 DNA: TGTGCCACCCGACAGGGATCAGGGGCGAACACCGGGGAGCTGTTTTTT. Its protein is CATRQGSGANTGELFF. Using reference TRBV11-3 and TRBJ2-2 for the parts outside the CDR3, the full variable domain is EAGVVQSPRYKIIEKKQPVAFWCNPISGHNTLYWYLQNLGQGPELLIRYENEEAVDDSQLPKDRFSAERLKGVDSTLKIQPAELGDSAVYLCATRQGSGANTGELFFGEGSRLTVL.

The chain has TRBV27 and TRBJ1-5; D may be TRBD1 (6 bases). V shed 2 bases and J shed 7 bases, with 12 bases lying between them. The CDR3 runs to 14 residues. Looked up from germline, CDR1 is MNHEY and CDR2 is SMNVEV (reference sequence). The CDR3 region has the DNA TGTGCCAGCAGTTTACAGGGGCAGGGGCAGCCCCAGCATTTT. Its translation is CASSLQGQGQPQHF.

This clone was found once. V usage is TRBV27 and J usage is TRBJ2-5; the match to TRBD1 covers 7 bases. CDR3 length: 13 amino acids. Germline V gene data show CDR1 as MNHEY and CDR2 as SMNVEV (reference sequence). V lost 4 bases to trimming and J lost 5 bases; unmatched junction nucleotides: 4. The CDR3 reads CASSYTGAETQYF. The CDR3 DNA reads as TGTGCCAGCAGTTATACAGGGGCTGAGACCCAGTACTTC.

The rearrangement links TRBV6-2 or TRBV6-3 to TRBJ2-5, with 8 nucleotides matching TRBD2. The CDR3 has 18 amino acids. The germline V gene encodes CDR1 MNHEY and CDR2 SVGEGT. V was clipped by 0 bases and J by 2 bases; unmatched bases: 11. As DNA, the CDR3 is TGTGCCAGCAGTTACTCCCCACTAGCGGCTAGAGAGCAAGAGACCCAGTACTTC. This gives the protein CASSYSPLAAREQETQYF.

The gene calls are TRBV27 and TRBJ2-5; D is unresolved. The CDR3 extends over 14 amino acids. The germline V and J ends were trimmed by 8 bases and 1 base, with 14 bases remaining between them. Germline lookup yields CDR1 MNHEY and CDR2 SMNVEV (reference sequence). The CDR3 here is CASASLSFQETQYF. The DNA for the CDR3 is TGTGCCAGCGCCTCACTGAGCTTCCAAGAGACCCAGTACTTC.

V gene TRBV9 combines with J gene TRBJ2-7; 8 nucleotides align to TRBD2. The germline V gene has CDR1 SGDLS and CDR2 YYNGEE. The V gene end was trimmed by 4 bases and the J gene end by 6 bases; junction bases not matched to a gene: 9. The CDR3 has 14 residues. CDR3 protein: CASSQREWASEQYF. The CDR3 region has the DNA TGTGCCAGCAGCCAGCGGGAGTGGGCTAGCGAGCAGTACTTC.

This rearrangement joins TRBV6-6 to TRBJ1-1; 7 positions match TRBD1. CDR1 and CDR2 (germline): MNHNY, SVGAGI (reference sequence). V dropped 4 bases and J dropped 4; count of bases not matched to a gene: 9. The CDR3 spans 15 residues. The DNA for the CDR3 is TGTGCCAGCAGTTTTGGAAGACAGGGATCCACTGAAGCTTTCTTT. It codes for CASSFGRQGSTEAFF.